Following are 29 T cell receptor beta chains from one sample sequenced in a study of blood T cell repertoires in COVID-19. Produced via immunoSEQ multiplex PCR; TCRdb's table is partial and in-frame only. Here the sample spans about 76,000 clones, 65% to 90% being singletons. Sequenced material: peripheral blood. The receptors derive from a human donor in a cohort sampled during active COVID-19.

CDR3 DNA sequence: TGTGCCAGCAGTCGACAGCGGGGGCAGCCCCAGCATTTT. Translated, it gives CASSRQRGQPQHF. J is TRBJ1-5 and V is TRBV5-6, with D possibly being TRBD1 (5 bases). V gave up 5 bases and J gave up 7 bases, with 13 bases separating them. Germline V gives CDR1 SGHDT, CDR2 YYEEEE. The CDR3 spans 13 residues.

J is TRBJ2-1 and V is TRBV27; D is ambiguous. The CDR3 spans 12 residues. V lost 6 bases and J 7 bases, leaving 10 bases between the germline ends. Germline CDR1 MNHEY, CDR2 SMNVEV (reference sequence). CDR3 amino acids: CASSTQRNEQFF. CDR3 nucleotide sequence: TGTGCCAGCAGCACCCAGAGGAATGAGCAGTTCTTC.

The chain is built from TRBV6-2 or TRBV6-3 and TRBJ1-2; D uncertain. Germline lookup yields CDR1 MNHEY and CDR2 SVGEGT. The CDR3 totals 15 residues. V lost 6 bases to trimming and J lost 0 bases, with 14 bases between them. In DNA form, the CDR3 reads TGTGCCAGCAGCCCCCCAGGCAGGCCTAACTATGGCTACACCTTC. The encoded protein is CASSPPGRPNYGYTF.

The chain's CDR3 is CASTRGASGYTF. The CDR3 DNA is TGTGCCAGCACACGGGGGGCTTCTGGCTACACCTTC. This chain links TRBV6-5 with TRBJ1-2; D might be TRBD1 (6 bases). Germline loops: CDR1 MNHEY, CDR2 SVGAGI. With 7 bases removed from V and 7 bases from J, the gap between germline ends came to 13 bases. The CDR3 extends over 12 amino acids.

The chain recombines TRBV6-5 with TRBJ2-7; the match to TRBD2 covers 8 bases. Germline assignment: CDR1 MNHEY and CDR2 SVGAGI. The junction had 6 bases not matched to a gene; V was cut back by 6 bases and J by 2 bases. The CDR3 spans 14 residues. CDR3 sequence: CASRRSGGPYEQYF. The CDR3 DNA reads TGTGCCAGCAGGAGAAGCGGGGGACCCTACGAGCAGTACTTC.

The rearrangement uses TRBV30 and TRBJ1-1, with D perhaps matching TRBD1 (6 bases). The CDR3 length is 15 residues. The germline CDR1 and CDR2 sequences are GTSNPN and SVGIG (reference sequence). Trimming took 5 bases from V and 2 from J, leaving 18 bases between them. This chain's CDR3 is CAWLRQGHPNTEAFF. In DNA, the CDR3 is TGTGCCTGGCTGCGTCAGGGACACCCAAACACTGAAGCTTTCTTT.

The rearrangement links TRBV5-6 to TRBJ2-3, with D unclear. Germline V gene sequence: CDR1 SGHDT, CDR2 YYEEEE. The CDR3 is 12 residues long. Trimming took off 4 bases at V and 6 bases at J, with 9 bases between the two ends. The CDR3, as DNA: TGTGCCAGCAGCCAGACTCGGGATACGCAGTATTTT. Protein sequence: CASSQTRDTQYF.

The gene calls are TRBV20-1 and TRBJ2-1, with 8 positions matching TRBD1. CDR3 size: 12 residues. The trim removed 6 bases at V and 7 bases at J, leaving 5 bases unmatched. CDR1 and CDR2 from the germline V gene are DFQATT and SNEGSKA (reference sequence). In DNA form, the CDR3 reads TGCAGTGCCAGTCAGGGGGCGAATGAGCAGTTCTTC. Its protein is CSASQGANEQFF.

Only a few counts were recorded for this clone. The rearrangement links TRBV7-9 to TRBJ2-7, with a possible D match to TRBD2 (6 bases). V gave up 5 bases and J gave up 2 bases, with 22 bases separating them. The CDR3 runs 17 residues. The V gene's germline CDR1 is SEHNR and CDR2 FQNEAQ (reference sequence). For the CDR3, the DNA is TGTGCCAGCAGCAACTTAGGAGGACTAACACGAACCTACGAGCAGTACTTC. Translated: CASSNLGGLTRTYEQYF.

The chain uses TRBV28 and TRBJ2-7; D is unresolved. The CDR3 is 13 amino acids. Germline lookup yields CDR1 MDHEN and CDR2 SYDVKM. V dropped 3 bases and J dropped 3 bases, with 9 bases sitting between them. CDR3 region: CASSFKHYYEQYF. CDR3 sequence (DNA): TGTGCCAGCAGTTTTAAACATTACTACGAGCAGTACTTC.

This chain links TRBV5-1 with TRBJ2-2, with 9 nucleotides matching TRBD1. Trimming took 5 bases from V and 7 from J; bases not matched to a gene: 9. Germline CDR1 SGHRS, CDR2 YFSETQ. This CDR3 has 15 residues. This CDR3 is CASRATGQGIGELFF. The CDR3 nucleotides read TGCGCCAGCAGGGCGACGGGACAGGGAATCGGGGAGCTGTTTTTT. Full variable domain (outside the CDR3, taken from reference TRBV5-1 and TRBJ2-2): KAGVTQTPRYLIKTRGQQVTLSCSPISGHRSVSWYQQTPGQGLQFLFEYFSETQRNKGNFPGRFSGRQFSNSRSEMNVSTLELGDSALYLCASRATGQGIGELFFGEGSRLTVL.

The V call is TRBV24-1, the J call TRBJ2-2; TRBD1 matches 8 bases. V trimming: 1 base; J trimming: 2 bases; junction bases outside the gene matches: 2. Germline lookup yields CDR1 KGHDR and CDR2 SFDVKD. CDR3 length: 16 residues. The CDR3 region has the DNA TGTGCCACCAGTGATTTTGGACAGGGAAACACCGGGGAGCTGTTTTTT. It is translated as CATSDFGQGNTGELFF.

The chain couples TRBV2 to TRBJ2-5; D is unclear. This CDR3 comprises 17 residues. Trimming took off 7 bases at V and 0 bases at J, with 21 bases between the two ends. Germline V gene lookup returns CDR1 SNHLY and CDR2 FYNNEI. DNA for the CDR3: TGTGCCAGCACATGGCGGTCGGGTGCGGCGTACCAAGAGACCCAGTACTTC. Its translation: CASTWRSGAAYQETQYF.

This clone occurred a few times. The rearrangement uses TRBV28 and TRBJ1-5; unclear D gene. The length of the CDR3 is 17 residues. Germline CDR1 and CDR2: MDHEN and SYDVKM. With 5 bases removed from V and 0 bases from J, the gap between germline ends came to 17 bases. The CDR3 DNA follows: TGTGCCAGCAGTCCCCCTGGGCCTGGAAATAGCAATCAGCCCCAGCATTTT. Protein: CASSPPGPGNSNQPQHF.

This sequence joins TRBV18 and TRBJ2-2; unclear D gene. Germline loops: CDR1 KGHSH, CDR2 LQKENI. This CDR3 has 15 amino acids. Trimming pared 0 bases from V and 6 bases from J, leaving 11 bases between. DNA for the CDR3: TGTGCCAGCTCACCACCTAGCTACTTCGCCGGGGAGCTGTTTTTT. Protein product: CASSPPSYFAGELFF. The full variable domain, completed using reference TRBV18 and TRBJ2-2, is NAGVMQNPRHLVRRRGQEARLRCSPMKGHSHVYWYRQLPEEGLKFMVYLQKENIIDESGMPKERFSAEFPKEGPSILRIQQVVRGDSAAYFCASSPPSYFAGELFFGEGSRLTVL.

The chain couples TRBV24-1 to TRBJ1-2, with D tentatively TRBD1 (6 bases). The CDR3 consists of 17 residues. Deletions cut 5 bases from V and 6 bases from J, with 24 bases between. Per the germline V gene, CDR1 is KGHDR and CDR2 is SFDVKD. The CDR3 region is CATSASGRGLGLDGYTF. The DNA for the CDR3 is TGTGCCACCAGTGCCTCCGGCAGGGGATTGGGGTTAGATGGCTACACCTTC.

The chain employs TRBV7-3 and TRBJ2-1; possible D gene TRBD2, 6 bases. From germline, CDR1 is SGHTA and CDR2 FQGTGA. The CDR3 is 14 residues long. Trimming took 2 bases from V and 7 from J, leaving 12 bases between them. The CDR3 DNA is TGTGCCAGCAGCTTATGGGGGGAAGGGAATGAGCAGTTCTTC. Protein product: CASSLWGEGNEQFF. The full variable domain, with the rest looked up from reference TRBV7-3 and TRBJ2-1, is GAGVSQTPSNKVTEKGKYVELRCDPISGHTALYWYRQSLGQGPEFLIYFQGTGAADDSGLPNDRFFAVRPEGSVSTLKIQRTERGDSAVYLCASSLWGEGNEQFFGPGTRLTVL.

This clone showed up just a few times. The chain is built from TRBV12-3 or TRBV12-4 and TRBJ2-7, with no clear D. The germline V and J ends were trimmed by 5 bases and 7 bases, with 12 bases remaining between them. The CDR3 covers 12 residues. The CDR3 nucleotides are TGTGCCAGCAGTCCTGCCGTGAGGGAGCAGTACTTC. This encodes CASSPAVREQYF.

V gene TRBV9 combines with J gene TRBJ2-5, with 10 bases identical to TRBD2. Looked up from germline, CDR1 is SGDLS and CDR2 is YYNGEE. Unmatched junction bases numbered 6, after V lost 0 bases and J lost 4 bases. This CDR3 has 16 residues. Here the CDR3 DNA reads TGTGCCAGCAGCGTAGCGGCTAGCGGGGGAGGAGAGACCCAGTACTTC. It codes for CASSVAASGGGETQYF. Full variable domain (outside the CDR3, taken from reference TRBV9 and TRBJ2-5): DSGVTQTPKHLITATGQRVTLRCSPRSGDLSVYWYQQSLDQGLQFLIQYYNGEERAKGNILERFSAQQFPDLHSELNLSSLELGDSALYFCASSVAASGGGETQYFGPGTRLLVL.

This chain joins TRBV7-9 and TRBJ1-4, with a weak D call TRBD1 (5 bases). The CDR3 runs 18 residues. Germline V lookup: CDR1 SEHNR, CDR2 FQNEAQ (reference sequence). The germline V and J ends were trimmed by 1 base and 0 bases, with 15 bases remaining between them. CDR3 coding DNA: TGTGCCAGCAGCTTAGATCGTTGGGGGGAAACAACTAATGAAAAACTGTTTTTT. This codes for CASSLDRWGETTNEKLFF.

The chain couples TRBV27 to TRBJ2-1; 7 bases are a match to TRBD2. J gave up 4 bases and V 6 bases, and 9 bases lay outside the gene matches. CDR3 length: 15 residues. In germline, CDR1 is MNHEY, CDR2 SMNVEV (reference sequence). Here the CDR3 DNA reads TGTGCCAGCAGCACCGGTTTAGCGGGTTACAATGAGCAGTTCTTC. Protein: CASSTGLAGYNEQFF.

The rearrangement links TRBV5-1 to TRBJ1-5, with TRBD1 matching 9 bases. Germline V CDR1 and CDR2: SGHRS, YFSETQ. The J segment lost 0 bases and the V segment lost 0 bases, leaving 7 bases of the junction unmatched. The CDR3 runs to 18 residues. The CDR3 DNA sequence: TGCGCCAGCAGCTTGGCCAATAGGGACAGGGTTAGCAATCAGCCCCAGCATTTT. It specifies CASSLANRDRVSNQPQHF.

The chain combines TRBV7-8 with TRBJ2-5, with a tentative D call TRBD1 (6 bases). The V and J ends lost 2 bases and 5 bases respectively, with 18 bases between them. The germline gives CDR1 SGHVS, CDR2 FQNEAQ. This CDR3 region has 16 residues. The CDR3 DNA reads TGTGCCAGCAGCTTACTTGGCAGGGGACCTATTGAGACCCAGTACTTC. It specifies CASSLLGRGPIETQYF.

The chain is built from TRBV12-3 or TRBV12-4 and TRBJ1-3, with TRBD1 as a possible D gene (5 bases). The germline V and J ends were trimmed by 5 bases and 4 bases, with 9 bases remaining between them. This CDR3 has 13 amino acids. The CDR3 reads CASSVNRGNTIYF. CDR3 coding DNA: TGTGCCAGCAGTGTCAACAGGGGAAACACCATATATTTT.

V and J are TRBV13 and TRBJ2-7; 11 nucleotides align to TRBD1. The CDR3 length is 17 residues. CDR1 is PRHDT and CDR2 is FYEKMQ in the germline V gene (reference sequence). Losses at the gene ends were 5 bases for V and 2 bases for J; bases not matched to a gene: 11. CDR3 protein: CASSLYWGTGGTYEQYF. The CDR3 nucleotides are TGTGCCAGCAGCCTCTATTGGGGGACAGGGGGGACCTACGAGCAGTACTTC.

CDR3 amino acids: CSVPGVGTEAFF. DNA for the CDR3: TGCAGCGTGCCAGGGGTCGGCACTGAAGCTTTCTTT. The rearrangement joins TRBV29-1 to TRBJ1-1, with D tentatively TRBD1 (6 bases). V lost 6 bases to trimming and J lost 4 bases, with 12 bases between them. The germline gives CDR1 SQVTM, CDR2 ANQGSEA. This CDR3 has 12 amino acids.

The chain employs TRBV6-5 and TRBJ1-1; D unclear. Germline CDR1 MNHEY, CDR2 SVGAGI. The CDR3 is 13 amino acids. Trimming took off 0 bases at V and 11 bases at J, with 13 bases between the two ends. CDR3 protein: CASSYSGPAGAFF. In DNA form, the CDR3 reads TGTGCCAGCAGTTACTCCGGACCGGCGGGGGCTTTCTTT.

V gene TRBV6-5 combines with J gene TRBJ2-7; the match to TRBD1 covers 9 bases. Germline lookup yields CDR1 MNHEY and CDR2 SVGAGI. The CDR3 spans 13 residues. The V segment lost 6 bases and the J segment 5 bases; nucleotides outside the gene matches: 5. CDR3 nucleotide sequence: TGTGCCAGCAGGGGGACAGGGTTCCACGAGCAGTACTTC. This codes for CASRGTGFHEQYF.

The chain's CDR3 is CASSLSGGLLSDEQFF. CDR3 bases: TGTGCCAGCAGTTTAAGTGGGGGACTCCTCAGCGATGAGCAGTTCTTC. The V and J genes are TRBV27 and TRBJ2-1; D might be TRBD2 (6 bases). Germline V CDR1 and CDR2: MNHEY, SMNVEV (reference sequence). Trimming removed 2 bases at V and 8 bases at J, with 19 bases between. This CDR3 region has 16 residues.